This T cell receptor beta chain was sequenced for a study of shared clonotypes between healthy human individuals. This CDR3 is 19 amino acids long. Germline V CDR1 and CDR2: SGHNT, YENEEA. The J segment lost 1 base and the V segment lost 1 base, leaving 10 bases of the junction unmatched. Concerning this clone itself: Its cognate antigen is unknown.

Study-wide results and caveats: Though the depth was large, rarefaction showed that sorted-subset sequencing was incomplete.

As handled by the study authors: Junction-only sequences produced by ImmunoSEQ had no quality scores, so filtering differed. The assay was immunoSEQ multiplex PCR, and TCRdb's table has in-frame clones only and misses some. V and J calls and clone size are given by that table; D and trimming were obtained from the DNA. The sample holds around 2.5 million clones, roughly 93% seen once. This TCR derives from a man aged 18 to 29 in good health. Some clones in this sample may be carry-over from other donors' samples. What was sequenced was naive CD4+ T cells from PBMCs. The subset is: CD45RA+ positively selected. The genes are TRBV11-3 and TRBJ1-5, with 10 bases aligning to TRBD1. CDR3: CASSLASRDRGGSNQPQHF. In DNA, the CDR3 is TGTGCCAGCAGCTTAGCGTCCCGGGACAGGGGTGGAAGCAATCAGCCCCAGCATTTT. The whole variable domain, filled in from reference TRBV11-3 and TRBJ1-5, reads EAGVVQSPRYKIIEKKQPVAFWCNPISGHNTLYWYLQNLGQGPELLIRYENEEAVDDSQLPKDRFSAERLKGVDSTLKIQPAELGDSAVYLCASSLASRDRGGSNQPQHFGDGTRLSIL.